This T cell receptor (beta chain) was captured by sequencing in a study of OX40 agonist ivuxolimab in advanced cancers. Study-level results: Circulating CD4+ and CD8+ T cells showed clonal expansion by week 6 at 0.1 to 3.0 mg/kg.

The CDR3 contains 15 residues. V lost 4 bases, J lost 6 bases, and 12 bases stayed unmatched. CDR1 is SGDLS and CDR2 is YYNGEE in the germline V gene. Sampled blood was obtained at baseline, cycle 4 day 1, and cycle 7 day 1. The data were produced by immunoSEQ multiplex PCR, yet TCRdb's version contains in-frame clones alone and is incomplete. The sample lists 60,000 or so clones; about 86% were seen once. With regard to this clone: Its antigen remains unidentified.

The source of this sequence is an adult with an advanced solid tumor such as melanoma, head and neck, liver or kidney cancer. The V call is TRBV9, the J call TRBJ2-7; 8 positions agree with TRBD1. The sample consisted of CD4+ or CD8+ T cells sorted from blood, taken in a trial of the OX40 agonist ivuxolimab. As DNA, the CDR3 is TGTGCCAGCAGCCCGAGAGGAGCAGGGGGCAGCGAGCAGTACTTC. It translates to CASSPRGAGGSEQYF.